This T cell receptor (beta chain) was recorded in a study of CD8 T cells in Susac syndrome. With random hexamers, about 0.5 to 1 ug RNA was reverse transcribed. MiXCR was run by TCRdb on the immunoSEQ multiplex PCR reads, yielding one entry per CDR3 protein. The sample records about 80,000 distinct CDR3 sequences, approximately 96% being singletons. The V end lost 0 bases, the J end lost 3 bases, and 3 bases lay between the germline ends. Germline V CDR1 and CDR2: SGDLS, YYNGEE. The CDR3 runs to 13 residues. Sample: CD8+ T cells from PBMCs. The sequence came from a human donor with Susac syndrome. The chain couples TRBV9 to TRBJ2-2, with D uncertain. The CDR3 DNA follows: TGTGCCAGCAGCGTAGAGTACACCGGGGAGCTGTTTTTT. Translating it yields CASSVEYTGELFF.